This T cell receptor beta chain was profiled in a study of control samples from healthy donors and cancer patients. Clones were sequenced by immunoSEQ multiplex PCR, and TCRdb holds only the in-frame ones, with some missing. The sample shows 95,000 to 150,000 clones, more than 75% of them seen only once. This clone has a single count. The CDR3 has 14 residues. V lost 2 bases, J lost 5 bases, and 4 bases stayed unmatched. Germline assignment: CDR1 KGHSH and CDR2 LQKENI. The source of this sequence is a man aged 18 to 35 in good health. This chain links TRBV18 with TRBJ1-1, with TRBD1 matching over 8 bases. Sequenced input: blood. The CDR3 loop is CASSPVQGATEAFF. For the CDR3, the DNA is TGTGCCAGCTCACCAGTCCAGGGGGCGACTGAAGCTTTCTTT.